The T cell receptor beta chain under discussion was sequenced for a study of blood T cell dynamics during melanoma immunotherapy. Study details: Metastatic melanoma patients received first-line pembrolizumab or nivolumab plus ipilimumab.

Time point defined: pre-treatment baseline. Apart from a couple of fast progressors, RECIST 1.1 response was judged 12 weeks post-infusion. Prior systemic cancer therapy, immunosuppressant use and other active malignancies excluded patients. Sequenced by immunoSEQ multiplex PCR; TCRdb stores in-frame clones only, minus some. The sample includes 10,000 to 15,000 clones, around 84% of them seen just once. This TCR was sampled from a human donor with melanoma. The sequencing here drew on blood, taken from a patient treated with checkpoint blockade.

This chain's CDR3 is CASSRKAGTQYEQYF. CDR3 coding DNA: TGTGCCAGCAGTCGGAAAGCGGGGACCCAATACGAGCAGTACTTC. The chain has TRBV27 and TRBJ2-7; the match to TRBD2 covers 7 bases. This CDR3 spans 15 amino acids. CDR1 is MNHEY, CDR2 SMNVEV, per germline (reference sequence). Trimming at V came to 5 bases and at J to 4 bases, leaving 11 bases not matched to a gene.